Listed below are T cell receptor beta chains from one sample, sequenced in a study of blood T cell repertoires in COVID-19. Method: immunoSEQ multiplex PCR; TCRdb's copy keeps in-frame clones and lacks some. The sample has roughly 140,000 clones, around 82% seen once; the top ten hold 10% to 15%. Source material: peripheral blood. The source is a man aged 55 to 70 with active or convalescent COVID-19. Each CDR3 is given with its conserved first and last residue. D genes are given only for firm matches. Size values are once, few and many counts, or a class for expanded clones, and some rows have none.

V gene	clone size	D gene	J gene	CDR3 protein	CDR3 DNA
TRBV12-3/TRBV12-4	NA	NA	TRBJ2-5	CASSRDSQETQYF	TGTGCCAGCAGTCGGGACTCCCAAGAGACCCAGTACTTC
TRBV7-2	NA	TRBD2	TRBJ2-5	CASSPMRGQETQYF	TGTGCCAGCAGCCCTATGCGGGGGCAAGAGACCCAGTACTTC
TRBV2	NA	TRBD1	TRBJ1-4	CASSERQGAVFEKLFF	TGTGCCAGCAGTGAACGGCAGGGGGCTGTTTTCGAAAAACTGTTTTTT
TRBV18	NA	NA	TRBJ1-1	CASSPNRVEAFF	TGTGCCAGCTCACCCAACAGGGTAGAGGCTTTCTTT
TRBV6-5	NA	NA	TRBJ1-5	CASTLGGDSNQPQHF	TGTGCCAGCACCCTAGGAGGGGACAGCAATCAGCCCCAGCATTTT
TRBV4-3	NA	TRBD1	TRBJ1-2	CASSPRQGPYGYTF	TGCGCCAGCAGCCCGAGACAGGGACCCTATGGCTACACCTTC
TRBV21-1	NA	NA	TRBJ2-4	CASNLGGAKYF	TGTGCCAGCAACCTTGGAGGGGCAAAGTACTTC
TRBV13	NA	TRBD1	TRBJ1-2	CASSLDRDYGYTF	TGTGCCAGCAGCTTGGACAGGGACTATGGCTACACCTTC
TRBV18	NA	NA	TRBJ1-1	CASSPPTGGGGTEAFF	TGTGCCAGCTCACCACCGACGGGGGGCGGTGGCACTGAAGCTTTCTTT
TRBV3-1/TRBV3-2	NA	NA	TRBJ2-7	CASSTSRSGGYEQYF	TGTGCCAGCAGCACTTCGCGGAGCGGTGGGTACGAGCAGTACTTC
TRBV5-4	NA	TRBD1	TRBJ2-1	CASRWGQGEQFF	TGTGCCAGCAGATGGGGACAGGGGGAGCAGTTCTTC
TRBV5-4	NA	TRBD2	TRBJ2-7	CASSQETSGSGAAQYF	TGTGCCAGCAGCCAGGAGACTAGCGGGAGTGGAGCCGCGCAGTACTTC
TRBV4-3	NA	NA	TRBJ1-2	CASSQDQGSTGYGYTF	TGCGCCAGCAGCCAAGATCAGGGCTCTACTGGCTACGGCTACACCTTC
TRBV27	NA	TRBD2	TRBJ2-1	CASSSLAGRGVNEQFF	TGTGCCAGCAGTTCGCTAGCGGGACGAGGAGTAAATGAGCAGTTCTTC
TRBV5-4	NA	TRBD2	TRBJ2-1	CASSPRAAGRYNEQFF	TGTGCCAGCAGCCCCCGGGCAGCGGGGCGATACAATGAGCAGTTCTTC
TRBV5-6	few	NA	TRBJ1-3	CASSLRVEGNTIYF	TGTGCCAGCAGCTTACGCGTAGAGGGAAACACCATATATTTT
TRBV7-9	NA	TRBD2	TRBJ2-1	CASSRLLAGGTEQFF	TGTGCCAGCAGCCGACTCCTAGCGGGGGGTACTGAGCAGTTCTTC
TRBV15	NA	TRBD1	TRBJ1-4	CATSRAPGQGNEKLFF	TGTGCCACCAGCAGAGCCCCGGGACAGGGGAATGAAAAACTGTTTTTT
TRBV5-6	few	TRBD1	TRBJ2-1	CASSYPGQGDEQFF	TGTGCCAGCAGCTACCCGGGACAGGGCGATGAGCAGTTCTTC
TRBV7-9	few	TRBD1	TRBJ2-1	CASSFRTGGEEQFF	TGTGCCAGCAGCTTCAGGACAGGTGGAGAGGAGCAGTTCTTC
TRBV9	NA	TRBD1	TRBJ2-7	CASSVVTGEGAEQYF	TGTGCCAGCAGCGTAGTCACAGGGGAAGGAGCCGAGCAGTACTTC
TRBV15	NA	TRBD1	TRBJ1-4	CATSRARQGNEKLFF	TGTGCCACCAGCAGAGCCCGACAGGGTAATGAAAAACTGTTTTTT
TRBV7-2	once	TRBD1	TRBJ1-6	CASSRTGQGSSYNSPLHF	TGTGCCAGCAGTCGGACAGGGCAGGGGAGCTCCTATAATTCACCCCTCCACTTT
TRBV5-1	NA	NA	TRBJ1-2	CASSLESAGQYGYTF	TGCGCCAGCAGCTTGGAATCGGCAGGCCAATATGGCTACACCTTC
TRBV18	NA	NA	TRBJ2-3	CASSPGSTDTQYF	TGTGCCAGCTCCCCCGGGAGCACAGATACGCAGTATTTT
TRBV27	NA	NA	TRBJ1-1	CASSLSPQGWTEAFF	TGTGCCAGCAGTTTATCCCCACAGGGTTGGACTGAAGCTTTCTTT
TRBV5-4	NA	NA	TRBJ2-7	CASSLEGLANYEQYF	TGTGCCAGCAGCTTGGAAGGGCTAGCGAACTACGAGCAGTACTTC
TRBV28	few	NA	TRBJ1-2	CASTPQGLYGYTF	TGTGCCAGCACCCCGCAGGGCCTCTATGGCTACACCTTC
TRBV7-9	NA	NA	TRBJ1-1	CASSLLSVNTEAFF	TGTGCCAGCAGCTTATTGTCCGTGAACACTGAAGCTTTCTTT
TRBV27	NA	NA	TRBJ2-7	CASSQGPEQYF	TGTGCCAGCAGCCAGGGCCCCGAGCAGTACTTC
TRBV5-1	many	NA	TRBJ1-2	CASSYGEDSGYTF	TGCGCCAGCAGCTATGGGGAGGACTCTGGCTACACCTTC
TRBV7-9	NA	NA	TRBJ2-1	CASKGDYNEQFF	TGTGCCAGCAAGGGGGACTACAATGAGCAGTTCTTC
TRBV20-1	NA	TRBD1	TRBJ2-7	CSAGRGLEQYF	TGCAGTGCTGGCAGGGGGCTCGAGCAGTACTTC
TRBV5-1	NA	NA	TRBJ2-3	CASSRDGGRPKDTQYF	TGCGCCAGCAGCAGAGATGGGGGGAGACCTAAAGATACGCAGTATTTT
TRBV28	NA	NA	TRBJ1-4	CASSLFNEKLFF	TGTGCCAGCAGCCTTTTTAATGAAAAACTGTTTTTT
TRBV7-7	once	TRBD2	TRBJ2-1	CASSFSGLAAYNEQFF	TGTGCCAGCAGCTTCAGTGGGCTAGCGGCCTACAATGAGCAGTTCTTC
TRBV7-9	NA	NA	TRBJ2-7	CASSPTHSYEQYF	TGTGCCAGCAGCCCCACACACTCCTACGAGCAGTACTTC
TRBV27	NA	NA	TRBJ1-5	CASSFRGPRPQHF	TGTGCCAGCAGTTTCAGGGGCCCCCGGCCCCAGCATTTT
TRBV11-2	NA	NA	TRBJ2-3	CASSPPGEGSTDTQYF	TGTGCCAGCAGCCCCCCAGGGGAGGGGAGCACAGATACGCAGTATTTT
TRBV5-5	NA	NA	TRBJ1-1	CASSTDRLRTEAFF	TGTGCCAGCAGCACGGACAGACTGAGGACTGAAGCTTTCTTT
TRBV19	NA	NA	TRBJ1-2	CASSIADSYGYTF	TGTGCCAGTAGCATTGCGGACAGCTATGGCTACACCTTC